The 24 T cell receptor beta chains below come from one sample, sequenced in a study of cytomegalovirus exposure and HLA in healthy donors. PCR amplification relied on 60 Vbeta primers (plus 13 Jbeta primers). Data came from immunoSEQ multiplex PCR; TCRdb stores just in-frame clones and leaves some out. Of 170,000 or so clones in the sample, roughly four fifths were seen once. The sequencing input was PBMCs. The receptors originated from a man aged 45-65 years in good health and CMV-seronegative.

The DNA of the CDR3 is TGTGCCAGCAGGGAGGACGTCAGATCACAAGAGACCCAGTACTTC. Its protein product is CASREDVRSQETQYF. The gene calls are TRBV7-6 and TRBJ2-5; TRBD2 is a possible D gene (5 bases). Germline V gene data show CDR1 as SGHVS and CDR2 as FNYEAQ. The CDR3 has 15 residues. V lost 6 bases and J 2 bases, leaving 16 bases between the germline ends.

The chain uses TRBV6-5 and TRBJ2-5, with TRBD1 matching 8 bases. The germline V gene has CDR1 MNHEY and CDR2 SVGAGI. The trim removed 5 bases at V and 4 bases at J, leaving 6 bases unmatched. The CDR3 consists of 14 residues. In nucleotides, the CDR3 is TGTGCCAGCAGTACCGGGACAGGCGGAGAGACCCAGTACTTC. It specifies CASSTGTGGETQYF.

This clone has just one count. CDR3: CASSLGLAGGRTYEQYF. The CDR3 DNA reads TGTGCCAGCAGCTTAGGGTTAGCGGGAGGTCGAACCTACGAGCAGTACTTC. The chain employs TRBV7-2 and TRBJ2-7; 10 positions match TRBD2. Germline CDR1 is SGHTA and CDR2 is FQGNSA. This CDR3 spans 17 amino acids. V shed 1 base, J shed 2 bases, and the junction held 8 bases outside the gene matches.

The chain recombines TRBV5-6 with TRBJ2-7; the D gene is possibly TRBD1 (6 bases). The germline V gene encodes CDR1 SGHDT and CDR2 YYEEEE. V shed 0 bases and J shed 3 bases, with 13 bases lying between them. This CDR3 spans 15 amino acids. The CDR3: CASSLEQGRFYEQYF. CDR3 DNA sequence: TGTGCCAGCAGCTTGGAACAGGGTCGTTTCTACGAGCAGTACTTC.

The chain links TRBV18 to TRBJ1-4; 8 positions match TRBD1. V was clipped by 4 bases and J by 8 bases; unmatched bases: 6. CDR3 length: 14 amino acids. From germline, CDR1 is KGHSH and CDR2 LQKENI. CDR3 residues: CASSRGQGGEKLFF. The CDR3 nucleotides are TGTGCCAGCTCACGCGGACAGGGAGGGGAAAAACTGTTTTTT.

This rearrangement joins TRBV9 to TRBJ2-2, with D maybe TRBD2 (5 bases). The CDR3 runs 15 residues. CDR1 is SGDLS and CDR2 is YYNGEE in the germline V gene. V was clipped by 0 bases and J by 2 bases, with 8 bases between them. The CDR3 bases are TGTGCCAGCAGCGTAGGCGGACTCAACACCGGGGAGCTGTTTTTT. It translates to CASSVGGLNTGELFF.

In this sample, this clone turned up a few times. The chain uses TRBV7-2 and TRBJ1-1; TRBD1 agrees at 10 bases. In germline, CDR1 is SGHTA, CDR2 FQGNSA. CDR3 length equals 14 residues. Germline trimming cut 5 bases from V and 2 bases from J; bases unmatched to any gene: 2. The CDR3 sequence is CASSRTGGNTEAFF. As DNA, the CDR3 is TGTGCCAGCAGCCGGACAGGGGGTAACACTGAAGCTTTCTTT.

This chain uses TRBV2 with TRBJ2-3; the match to TRBD1 covers 9 bases. The CDR3 sequence is 14 residues long. Trimming cost V 10 bases and J 6 bases; bases outside gene matches: 11. Germline-derived CDR1 and CDR2 are SNHLY and FYNNEI. CDR3 bases: TGTGCCACCCGACAGGGGGTTTATATTGATACGCAGTATTTT. This sequence encodes CATRQGVYIDTQYF.

The chain is built from TRBV9 and TRBJ2-2, with a weak D call TRBD1 (7 bases). Trimming took off 4 bases at V and 0 bases at J, with 16 bases between the two ends. The CDR3 is 17 residues long. CDR1 and CDR2 from the germline V gene are SGDLS and YYNGEE. The CDR3 region is CASSIGGGTANTGELFF. Written as DNA, the CDR3 is TGTGCCAGCAGCATAGGGGGCGGGACAGCGAACACCGGGGAGCTGTTTTTT.

The J gene is TRBJ2-7, the V gene TRBV25-1; tentatively, D is TRBD2 (5 bases). The CDR3 totals 15 residues. Germline CDR1 is MGHDK and CDR2 is SYGVNS. With 4 bases removed from V and 0 bases from J, the gap between germline ends came to 13 bases. CDR3 nucleotide sequence: TGTGCCAGCAGTGTCTGGCGGGTGTCCTCCTACGAGCAGTACTTC. Protein product: CASSVWRVSSYEQYF.

The chain links TRBV25-1 to TRBJ2-7, with 7 nucleotides matching TRBD1. The V gene's germline CDR1 is MGHDK and CDR2 SYGVNS. This CDR3 contains 17 residues. Trimming removed 5 bases from V and 5 bases from J; junction bases left unmatched: 18. CDR3 DNA: TGTGCCAGCAGTCGGGACAGCGCCAGACCCCTATCCCACGAGCAGTACTTC. Translating it yields CASSRDSARPLSHEQYF.

The genes are TRBV4-2 and TRBJ1-2; the D gene is possibly TRBD1 (5 bases). CDR1 and CDR2 (germline): LGHNA, YNFKEQ. This CDR3 has 17 amino acids. The germline V and J ends were trimmed by 0 bases and 4 bases, with 18 bases remaining between them. CDR3 coding DNA: TGTGCCAGCAGCCAAGAAGTATCGGGCAGGGTCCTCTATGGCTACACCTTC. This translates into CASSQEVSGRVLYGYTF.

For the CDR3, the DNA is TGCGCCAGCAGCTTGGTAGGACAGGGGAGAACTAACTATGGCTACACCTTC. Amino acid sequence: CASSLVGQGRTNYGYTF. The J gene is TRBJ1-2, the V gene TRBV5-1, with 9 bases that match TRBD1. The V segment lost 0 bases and the J segment 0 bases; nucleotides outside the gene matches: 6. Germline V gene lookup returns CDR1 SGHRS and CDR2 YFSETQ. The CDR3 has 17 amino acids.

V usage is TRBV14 and J usage is TRBJ2-2; the D is unclear. V dropped 4 bases and J dropped 5 bases, with 8 bases sitting between them. The CDR3 spans 13 residues. Germline CDR1 and CDR2: SGHDN and FVKESK. The CDR3 coding sequence is TGTGCCAGCAGCCCGAGGCGGACCGGGGAGCTGTTTTTT. Translation: CASSPRRTGELFF.

The chain combines TRBV7-2 with TRBJ2-5; D possibly corresponds to TRBD1 (5 bases). The CDR3 runs 15 residues. The germline V gene has CDR1 SGHTA and CDR2 FQGNSA. Trimming shortened V by 6 bases and J by 0 bases, and 14 bases separated the two germline ends. The CDR3 region has the DNA TGTGCCAGCAGGCGCAGGGCGGATGACCAAGAGACCCAGTACTTC. It codes for CASRRRADDQETQYF.

V and J are TRBV25-1 and TRBJ2-7; D may be TRBD1 (6 bases). Germline V CDR1 and CDR2: MGHDK, SYGVNS. The CDR3 covers 14 residues. Trimming pared 8 bases from V and 2 bases from J, leaving 16 bases between. The CDR3 is CASGNTGFPYEQYF. CDR3 DNA: TGTGCCAGCGGTAACACAGGGTTCCCCTACGAGCAGTACTTC.

V usage is TRBV5-8 and J usage is TRBJ1-3; D unclear. The CDR3 consists of 16 residues. CDR1 is SGHTS and CDR2 is YDEGEE in the germline V gene. V was cut by 4 bases and J by 4 bases, with 18 bases left in between. CDR3 sequence reads: CASSIWGGGSGNTIYF. The CDR3 bases are TGTGCCAGCAGCATTTGGGGTGGCGGGTCCGGAAACACCATATATTTT.

V usage is TRBV18 and J usage is TRBJ1-4; D is uncertain. CDR1 is KGHSH, CDR2 LQKENI, per germline. CDR3 length: 16 residues. Trimming stripped 2 bases from V and 0 bases from J, with 10 bases between. CDR3 nucleotides: TGTGCCAGCTCACCAAATTCAGGTTCAACTAATGAAAAACTGTTTTTT. Protein product: CASSPNSGSTNEKLFF.

The chain recombines TRBV5-4 with TRBJ2-2; a weak D match, TRBD1 (8 bases). Germline lookup yields CDR1 SGHNT and CDR2 YYREEE (reference sequence). This CDR3 region has 16 residues. Trimming took off 4 bases at V and 5 bases at J, with 18 bases between the two ends. The CDR3 DNA sequence: TGTGCCAGCAGCCCAATCACAGGGGGGGGGACCGGGGAGCTGTTTTTT. Residues: CASSPITGGGTGELFF.

The genes are TRBV9 and TRBJ2-5, with 16 positions matching TRBD2. V was clipped by 2 bases and J by 1 base; unmatched bases: 5. Germline CDR1 reads SGDLS; CDR2 reads YYNGEE. This CDR3 has 18 amino acids. The CDR3 nucleotides read TGTGCCAGCAGCGTGGGACTAGCGGGGGGGCCCCTCCAAGAGACCCAGTACTTC. This gives the protein CASSVGLAGGPLQETQYF.

The chain links TRBV7-2 to TRBJ1-5; tentative D call: TRBD1 (6 bases). Germline CDR1 and CDR2: SGHTA and FQGNSA. The CDR3 is made up of 15 amino acids. Trimming shortened V by 5 bases and J by 0 bases, and 11 bases separated the two germline ends. The CDR3 DNA reads as TGTGCCAGCAGCCCATGGACAGATAGCAATCAGCCCCAGCATTTT. It specifies CASSPWTDSNQPQHF.

This chain links TRBV29-1 with TRBJ1-1; weak D call: TRBD1 (5 bases). This CDR3 region has 13 residues. V dropped 4 bases and J dropped 4 bases, with 13 bases sitting between them. CDR1 is SQVTM and CDR2 is ANQGSEA in the germline V gene. The CDR3 spells CSVGAGQGTEAFF. The CDR3 DNA is TGCAGCGTTGGGGCAGGTCAGGGCACTGAAGCTTTCTTT.

V gene TRBV5-8 combines with J gene TRBJ2-1, with 8 bases identical to TRBD2. This CDR3 comprises 17 residues. With 4 bases clipped from V and 5 bases from J, the junction kept 14 bases outside the gene matches. In germline, CDR1 is SGHTS, CDR2 YDEGEE. This chain's CDR3 is CASSRGGYRTTHNEQFF. CDR3 DNA: TGTGCCAGCAGCCGGGGGGGGTATCGGACTACCCACAATGAGCAGTTCTTC.

This chain uses TRBV25-1 with TRBJ1-2, with D hard to call. CDR1 and CDR2 from the germline V gene are MGHDK and SYGVNS. This CDR3 has 16 amino acids. V was clipped by 3 bases and J by 4 bases, with 18 bases between them. CDR3 residues: CASSERESALIYGYTF. The DNA for the CDR3 is TGTGCCAGCAGTGAGAGGGAGTCCGCCCTAATCTATGGCTACACCTTC.